This T cell receptor (beta chain) was identified in a study of blood T cell repertoires in COVID-19. Study as a whole: Samples taken during acute and convalescent COVID-19 were collected in the United States, Italy and Spain. T cells, B-cell-depleted T cells, or PBMCs supplied cDNA or gDNA.

CDR1 is SEHNR and CDR2 is FQNEAQ in the germline V gene (reference sequence). The CDR3 contains 17 residues. Unmatched junction bases numbered 7, after V lost 2 bases and J lost 0 bases. Methods used by the authors: Amplification of reference gene primers provided the estimated nucleated cell counts. Profiled with immunoSEQ multiplex PCR; TCRdb holds only in-frame clones, not every one. That table furnishes V, J and clone size, whereas the DNA furnished D and trimming. This table has roughly 200,000 clones, around 81% appearing once. Sequenced: peripheral blood. This sequence was found in a man in his fifties with active or convalescent COVID-19. This rearrangement joins TRBV7-9 to TRBJ1-3, with 7 bases matching TRBD1. The CDR3 nucleotides are TGTGCCAGCAGCTTATTGCAGGGGGGACCCTCTGGAAACACCATATATTTT. Amino acid sequence: CASSLLQGGPSGNTIYF.